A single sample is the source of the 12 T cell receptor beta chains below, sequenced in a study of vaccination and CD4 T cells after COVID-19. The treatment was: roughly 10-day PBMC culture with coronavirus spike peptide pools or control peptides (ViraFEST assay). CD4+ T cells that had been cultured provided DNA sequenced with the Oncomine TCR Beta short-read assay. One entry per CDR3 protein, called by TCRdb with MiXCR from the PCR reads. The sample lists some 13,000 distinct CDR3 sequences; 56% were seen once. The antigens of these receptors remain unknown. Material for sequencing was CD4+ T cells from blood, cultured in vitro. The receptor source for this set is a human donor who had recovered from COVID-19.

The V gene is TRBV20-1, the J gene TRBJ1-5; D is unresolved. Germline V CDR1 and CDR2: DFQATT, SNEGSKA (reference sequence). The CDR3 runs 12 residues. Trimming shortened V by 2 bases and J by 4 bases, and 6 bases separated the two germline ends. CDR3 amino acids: CSARTANQPQHF. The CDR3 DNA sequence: TGCAGTGCTAGAACAGCTAATCAGCCCCAGCATTTT.

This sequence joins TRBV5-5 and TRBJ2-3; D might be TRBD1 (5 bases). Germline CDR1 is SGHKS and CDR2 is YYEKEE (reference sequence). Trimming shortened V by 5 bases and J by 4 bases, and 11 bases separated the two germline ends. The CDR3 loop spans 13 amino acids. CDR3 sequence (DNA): TGTGCCAGCAGAATTGGGGCCGCAGATACGCAGTATTTT. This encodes CASRIGAADTQYF.

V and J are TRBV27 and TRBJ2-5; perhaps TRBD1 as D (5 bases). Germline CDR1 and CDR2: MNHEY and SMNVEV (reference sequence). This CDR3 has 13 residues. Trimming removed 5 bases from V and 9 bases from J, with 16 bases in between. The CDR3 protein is CASSIRGLNAQYF. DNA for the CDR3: TGTGCCAGCAGTATAAGGGGATTAAACGCCCAGTACTTC.

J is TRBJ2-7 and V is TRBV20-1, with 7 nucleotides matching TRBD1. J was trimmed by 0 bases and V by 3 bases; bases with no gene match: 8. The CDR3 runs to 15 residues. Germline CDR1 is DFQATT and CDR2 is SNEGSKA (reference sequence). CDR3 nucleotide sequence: TGCAGTGCTAGCTCCGGGACAGCCAGCTCCTACGAGCAGTACTTC. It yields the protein CSASSGTASSYEQYF.

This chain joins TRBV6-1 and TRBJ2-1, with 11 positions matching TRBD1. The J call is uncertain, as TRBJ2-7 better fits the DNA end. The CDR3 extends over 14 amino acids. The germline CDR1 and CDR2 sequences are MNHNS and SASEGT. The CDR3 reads CASSNPGQGVEQYF. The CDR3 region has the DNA TGTGCCAGCAGCAATCCGGGACAGGGGGTCGAGCAGTACTTC.

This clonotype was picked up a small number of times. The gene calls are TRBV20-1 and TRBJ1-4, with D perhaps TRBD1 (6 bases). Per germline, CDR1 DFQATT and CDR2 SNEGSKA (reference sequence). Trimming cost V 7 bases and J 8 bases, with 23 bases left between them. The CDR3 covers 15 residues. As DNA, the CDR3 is TGCAGTGTCTACAGTCCTCAAAGGGGGGGCGAAAAACTGTTTTTT. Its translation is CSVYSPQRGGEKLFF.

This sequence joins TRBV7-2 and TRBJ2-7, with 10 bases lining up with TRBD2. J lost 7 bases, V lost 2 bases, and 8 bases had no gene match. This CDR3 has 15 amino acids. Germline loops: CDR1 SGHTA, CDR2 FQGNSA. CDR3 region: CASSLMGLASIEQYF. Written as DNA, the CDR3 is TGTGCCAGCAGCTTAATGGGACTAGCGTCCATAGAGCAGTACTTC.

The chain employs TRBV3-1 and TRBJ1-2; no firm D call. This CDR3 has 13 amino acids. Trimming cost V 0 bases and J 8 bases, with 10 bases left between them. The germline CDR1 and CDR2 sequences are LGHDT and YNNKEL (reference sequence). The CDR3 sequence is CASSQDRLRGYTF. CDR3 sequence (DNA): TGTGCCAGCAGCCAAGACCGGCTGAGGGGCTACACCTTC.

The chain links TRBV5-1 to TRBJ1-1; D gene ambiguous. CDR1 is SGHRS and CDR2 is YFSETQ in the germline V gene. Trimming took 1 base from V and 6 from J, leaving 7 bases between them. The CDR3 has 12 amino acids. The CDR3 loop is CASSLPGAEAFF. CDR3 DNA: TGCGCCAGCAGCTTGCCCGGGGCTGAAGCTTTCTTT.

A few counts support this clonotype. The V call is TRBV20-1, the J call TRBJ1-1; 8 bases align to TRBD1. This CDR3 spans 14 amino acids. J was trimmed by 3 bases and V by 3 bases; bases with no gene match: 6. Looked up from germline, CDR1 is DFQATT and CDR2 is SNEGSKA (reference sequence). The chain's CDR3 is CSARYRGRDTEAFF. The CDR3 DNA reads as TGCAGTGCTAGGTACAGGGGGAGGGACACTGAAGCTTTCTTT.

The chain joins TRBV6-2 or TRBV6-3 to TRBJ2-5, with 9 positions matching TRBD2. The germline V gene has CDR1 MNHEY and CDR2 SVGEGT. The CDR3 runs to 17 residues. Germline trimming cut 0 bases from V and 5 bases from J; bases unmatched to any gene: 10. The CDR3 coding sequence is TGTGCCAGCAGTTACTCTTCGCGGGAGGGCCGGGGCGAGACCCAGTACTTC. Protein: CASSYSSREGRGETQYF.

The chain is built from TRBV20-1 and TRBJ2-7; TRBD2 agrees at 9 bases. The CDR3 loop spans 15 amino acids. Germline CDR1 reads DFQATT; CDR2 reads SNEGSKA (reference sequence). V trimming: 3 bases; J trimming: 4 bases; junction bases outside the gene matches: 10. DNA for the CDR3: TGCAGTGCTAGTGGAGCGGGAGGAGACTATTACGAGCAGTACTTC. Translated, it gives CSASGAGGDYYEQYF.